This is a list of T cell receptor beta chains from one sample in a study of CD8 T cells in ankylosing spondylitis. One entry per CDR3 protein results from TCRdb running MiXCR on the 5' RACE reads. Of around 100,000 distinct CDR3 sequences in the sample, more than 20% are singletons; the top ten hold roughly 12%. Sequenced material: synovial fluid, either unsorted or a sorted T cell fraction (not recorded which). Receptor source: a male donor with ankylosing spondylitis. CDR3s include the opening cysteine and the closing phenylalanine or tryptophan. A D gene is named only where the DNA matches it firmly.

D gene,J gene,V gene,CDR3 protein
TRBD1,TRBJ1-1,TRBV28,CASIDRGALNTEAFF
NA,TRBJ2-3,TRBV20-1,CSASEDAGDTQYF
TRBD1,TRBJ1-1,TRBV12-3/TRBV12-4,CASSGTASANTEAFF
NA,TRBJ2-6,TRBV7-9,CASSRIWADSPGANVLTF
TRBD1,TRBJ2-2,TRBV11-3,CASSLGQGRNPGELFF
TRBD2,TRBJ2-3,TRBV24-1,CATSDLTGRADTQYF
NA,TRBJ1-2,TRBV2,CASSEAGVYGYTF
TRBD1,TRBJ2-2,TRBV30,CAWSRTGGYGGELFF
TRBD2,TRBJ2-5,TRBV27,CASSHHRGLAGAGGTQYF
TRBD1,TRBJ1-5,TRBV12-3/TRBV12-4,CASSFAGGGNQPQHF
NA,TRBJ1-5,TRBV7-2,CASSLIQAGGAQHF
NA,TRBJ2-1,TRBV24-1,CATSDYGRTSYNEQFF
NA,TRBJ2-3,TRBV2,CASSPSQGDTQYF
TRBD2,TRBJ2-1,TRBV12-3/TRBV12-4,CASSPGLAYNNEQFF
TRBD2,TRBJ2-1,TRBV6-4,CASSVLPGLAYNEQFF